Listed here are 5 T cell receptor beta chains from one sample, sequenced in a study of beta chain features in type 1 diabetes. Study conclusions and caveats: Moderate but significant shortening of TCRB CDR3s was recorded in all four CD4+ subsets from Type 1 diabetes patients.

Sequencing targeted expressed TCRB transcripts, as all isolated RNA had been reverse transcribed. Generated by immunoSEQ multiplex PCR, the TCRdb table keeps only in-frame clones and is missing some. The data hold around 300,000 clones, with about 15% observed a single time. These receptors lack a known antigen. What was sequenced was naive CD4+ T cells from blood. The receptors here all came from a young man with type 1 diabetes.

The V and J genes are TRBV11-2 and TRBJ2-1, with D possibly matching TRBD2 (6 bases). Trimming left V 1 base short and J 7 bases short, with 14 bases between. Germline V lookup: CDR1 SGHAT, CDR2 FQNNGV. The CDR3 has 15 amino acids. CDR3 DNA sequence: TGTGCCAGCAGCTTAGTTGAGGCGCGGGGTAATGAGCAGTTCTTC. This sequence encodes CASSLVEARGNEQFF.

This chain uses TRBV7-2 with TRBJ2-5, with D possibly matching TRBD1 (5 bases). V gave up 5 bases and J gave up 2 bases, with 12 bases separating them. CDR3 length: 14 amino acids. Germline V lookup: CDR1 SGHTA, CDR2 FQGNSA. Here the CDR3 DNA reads TGTGCCAGCAGCCCGCCAGGGAAACAAGAGACCCAGTACTTC. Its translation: CASSPPGKQETQYF.

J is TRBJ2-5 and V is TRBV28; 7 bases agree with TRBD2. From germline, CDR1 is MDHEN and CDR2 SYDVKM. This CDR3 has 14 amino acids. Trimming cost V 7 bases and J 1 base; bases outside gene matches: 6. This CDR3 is CASKSAGPQETQYF. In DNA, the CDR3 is TGTGCCAGCAAATCAGCGGGACCCCAAGAGACCCAGTACTTC.

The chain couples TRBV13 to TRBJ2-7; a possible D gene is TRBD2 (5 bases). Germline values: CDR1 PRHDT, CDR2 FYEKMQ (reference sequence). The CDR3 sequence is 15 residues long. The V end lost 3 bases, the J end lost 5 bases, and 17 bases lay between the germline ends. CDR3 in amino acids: CASSFVRGGLDEQYF. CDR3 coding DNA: TGTGCCAGCAGCTTCGTTCGAGGTGGACTCGACGAGCAGTACTTC.

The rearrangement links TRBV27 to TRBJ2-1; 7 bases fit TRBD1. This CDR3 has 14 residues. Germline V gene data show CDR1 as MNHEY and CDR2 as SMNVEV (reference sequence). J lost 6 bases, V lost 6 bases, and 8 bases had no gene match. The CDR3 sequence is CASSRDRGGNEQFF. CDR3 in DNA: TGTGCCAGCAGCCGGGACAGAGGGGGCAATGAGCAGTTCTTC.